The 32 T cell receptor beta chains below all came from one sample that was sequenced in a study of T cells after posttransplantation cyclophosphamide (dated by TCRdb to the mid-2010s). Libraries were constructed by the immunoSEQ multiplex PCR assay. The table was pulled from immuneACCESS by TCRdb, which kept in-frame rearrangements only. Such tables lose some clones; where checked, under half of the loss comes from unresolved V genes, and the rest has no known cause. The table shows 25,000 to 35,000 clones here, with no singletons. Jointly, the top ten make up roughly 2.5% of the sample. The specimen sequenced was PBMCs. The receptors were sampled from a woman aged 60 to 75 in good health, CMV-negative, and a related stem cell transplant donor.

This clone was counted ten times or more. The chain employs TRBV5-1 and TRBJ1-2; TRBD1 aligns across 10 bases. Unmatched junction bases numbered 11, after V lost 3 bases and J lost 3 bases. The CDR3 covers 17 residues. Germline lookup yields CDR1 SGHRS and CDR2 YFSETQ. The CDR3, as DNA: TGCGCCAGCAGCTGGGGGACAGGGGATAGTGCTGACTATGGCTACACCTTC. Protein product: CASSWGTGDSADYGYTF.

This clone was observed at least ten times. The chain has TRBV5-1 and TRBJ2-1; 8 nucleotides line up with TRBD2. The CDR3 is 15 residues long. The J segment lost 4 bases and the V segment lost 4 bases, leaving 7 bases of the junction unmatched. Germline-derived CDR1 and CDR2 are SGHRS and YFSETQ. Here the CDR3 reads CASSLGAGAYNEQFF. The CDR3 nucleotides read TGCGCCAGCAGCCTGGGAGCGGGGGCTTACAATGAGCAGTTCTTC.

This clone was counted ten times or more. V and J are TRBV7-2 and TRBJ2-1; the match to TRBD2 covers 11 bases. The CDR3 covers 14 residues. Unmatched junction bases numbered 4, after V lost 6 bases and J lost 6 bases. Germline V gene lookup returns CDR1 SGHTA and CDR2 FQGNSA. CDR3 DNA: TGTGCCAGCAGACGACTAGCGGGGAGCAATGAGCAGTTCTTC. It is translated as CASRRLAGSNEQFF.

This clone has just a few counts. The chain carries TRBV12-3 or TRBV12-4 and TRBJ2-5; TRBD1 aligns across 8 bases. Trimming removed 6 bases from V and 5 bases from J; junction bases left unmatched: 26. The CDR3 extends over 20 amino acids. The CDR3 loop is CASSQDSTGARGDPRETQYF. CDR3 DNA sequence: TGTGCCAGCAGCCAAGATTCGACAGGGGCCAGGGGGGACCCAAGGGAGACCCAGTACTTC.

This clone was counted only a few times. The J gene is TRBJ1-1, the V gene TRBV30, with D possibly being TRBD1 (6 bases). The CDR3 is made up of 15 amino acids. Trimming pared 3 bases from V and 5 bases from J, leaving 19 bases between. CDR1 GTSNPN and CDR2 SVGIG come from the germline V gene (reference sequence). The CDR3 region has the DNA TGTGCCTGGAGGCGGGCAGGGGCTGGGAAGACTGAAGCTTTCTTT. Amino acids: CAWRRAGAGKTEAFF. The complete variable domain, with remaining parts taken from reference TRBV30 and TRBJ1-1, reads SQTIHQWPATLVQPVGSPLSLECTVEGTSNPNLYWYRQAAGRGLQLLFYSVGIGQISSEVPQNLSASRPQDRQFILSSKKLLLSDSGFYLCAWRRAGAGKTEAFFGQGTRLTVV.

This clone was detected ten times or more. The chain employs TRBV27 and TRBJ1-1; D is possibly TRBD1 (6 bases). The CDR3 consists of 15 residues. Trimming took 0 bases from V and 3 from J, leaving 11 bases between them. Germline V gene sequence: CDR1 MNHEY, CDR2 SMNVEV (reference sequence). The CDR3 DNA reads TGTGCCAGCAGTTTATCCCGGACAGCCCACACTGAAGCTTTCTTT. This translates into CASSLSRTAHTEAFF.

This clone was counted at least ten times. CDR3: CASSPQGAYGYTF. The CDR3 DNA is TGTGCCAGCAGTCCCCAGGGGGCATATGGCTACACCTTC. The V gene is TRBV2, the J gene TRBJ1-2, with 8 bases that match TRBD1. Germline CDR1 SNHLY, CDR2 FYNNEI. J gave up 5 bases and V 5 bases, and 4 bases lay outside the gene matches. CDR3 length equals 13 residues.

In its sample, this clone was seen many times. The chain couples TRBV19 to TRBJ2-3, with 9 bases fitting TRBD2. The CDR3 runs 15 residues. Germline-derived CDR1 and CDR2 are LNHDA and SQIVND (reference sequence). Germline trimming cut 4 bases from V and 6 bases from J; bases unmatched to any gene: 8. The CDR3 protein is CASSTQTSGYDTQYF. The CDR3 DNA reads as TGTGCCAGTAGTACCCAGACTAGCGGATACGATACGCAGTATTTT.

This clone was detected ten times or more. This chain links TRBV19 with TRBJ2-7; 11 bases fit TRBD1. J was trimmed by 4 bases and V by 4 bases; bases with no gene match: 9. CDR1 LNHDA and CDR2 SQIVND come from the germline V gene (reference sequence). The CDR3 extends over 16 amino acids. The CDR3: CASSTRGTGGKYEQYF. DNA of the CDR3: TGTGCCAGTAGTACCCGTGGGACAGGGGGAAAGTACGAGCAGTACTTC.

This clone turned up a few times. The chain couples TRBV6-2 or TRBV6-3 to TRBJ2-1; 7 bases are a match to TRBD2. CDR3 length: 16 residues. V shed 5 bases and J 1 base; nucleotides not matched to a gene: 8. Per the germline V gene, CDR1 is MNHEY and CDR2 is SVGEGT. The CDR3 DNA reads TGTGCCAGCAGTCCTGCGGGAGCGCCTTCCTACAATGAGCAGTTCTTC. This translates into CASSPAGAPSYNEQFF.

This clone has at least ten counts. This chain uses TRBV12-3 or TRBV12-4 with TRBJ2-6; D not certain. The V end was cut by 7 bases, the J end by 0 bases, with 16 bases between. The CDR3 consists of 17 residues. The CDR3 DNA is TGTGCCAGCAAGACCGGGTTCCCCCTCTCTGGGGCCAACGTCCTGACTTTC. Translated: CASKTGFPLSGANVLTF.

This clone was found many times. CDR3 sequence reads: CASSRDSIPSGANVLTF. CDR3 in DNA: TGTGCCAGCAGTCGGGACAGCATACCTTCTGGGGCCAACGTCCTGACTTTC. This chain joins TRBV5-4 and TRBJ2-6, with 7 nucleotides matching TRBD1. Germline V CDR1 and CDR2: SGHNT, YYREEE (reference sequence). The V gene end was trimmed by 5 bases and the J gene end by 1 base; junction bases not matched to a gene: 9. The CDR3 runs 17 residues.

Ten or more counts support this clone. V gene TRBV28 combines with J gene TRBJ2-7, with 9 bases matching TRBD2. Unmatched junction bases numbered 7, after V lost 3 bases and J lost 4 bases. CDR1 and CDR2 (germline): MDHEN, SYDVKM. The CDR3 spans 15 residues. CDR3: CASSLISGSMYEQYF. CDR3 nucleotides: TGTGCCAGCAGTTTGATTAGCGGGAGTATGTACGAGCAGTACTTC.

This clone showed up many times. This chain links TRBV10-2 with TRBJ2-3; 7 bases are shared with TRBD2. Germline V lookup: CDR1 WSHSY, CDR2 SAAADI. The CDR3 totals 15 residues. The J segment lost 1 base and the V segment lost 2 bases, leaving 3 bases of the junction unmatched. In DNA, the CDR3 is TGCGCCAGCAGTGAGATTAGCGGGCGCACAGATACGCAGTATTTT. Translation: CASSEISGRTDTQYF.

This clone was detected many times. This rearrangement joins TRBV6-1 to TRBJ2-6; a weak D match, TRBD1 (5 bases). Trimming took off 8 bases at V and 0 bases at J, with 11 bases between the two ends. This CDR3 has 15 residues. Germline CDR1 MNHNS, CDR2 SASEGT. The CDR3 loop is CASGADPSGANVLTF. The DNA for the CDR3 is TGTGCCAGCGGGGCAGACCCCTCTGGGGCCAACGTCCTGACTTTC.

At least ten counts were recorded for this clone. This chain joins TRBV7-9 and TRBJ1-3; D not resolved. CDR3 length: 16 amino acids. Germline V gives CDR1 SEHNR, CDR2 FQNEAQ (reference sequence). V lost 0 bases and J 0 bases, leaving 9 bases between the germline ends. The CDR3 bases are TGTGCCAGCAGCTTAGCAGGGTCACACTCTGGAAACACCATATATTTT. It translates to CASSLAGSHSGNTIYF.

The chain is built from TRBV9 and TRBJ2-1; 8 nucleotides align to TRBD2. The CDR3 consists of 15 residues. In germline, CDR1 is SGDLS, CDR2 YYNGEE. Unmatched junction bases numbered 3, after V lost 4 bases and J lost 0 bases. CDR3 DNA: TGTGCCAGCAGCAGCAGCGGGAGCTCCTACAATGAGCAGTTCTTC. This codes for CASSSSGSSYNEQFF.

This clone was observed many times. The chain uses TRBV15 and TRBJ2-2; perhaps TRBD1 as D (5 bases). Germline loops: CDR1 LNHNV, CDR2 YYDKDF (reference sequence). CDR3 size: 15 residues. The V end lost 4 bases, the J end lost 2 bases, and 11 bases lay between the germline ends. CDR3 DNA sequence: TGTGCCACCAGCAATGGACAAGTTAACACCGGGGAGCTGTTTTTT. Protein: CATSNGQVNTGELFF.

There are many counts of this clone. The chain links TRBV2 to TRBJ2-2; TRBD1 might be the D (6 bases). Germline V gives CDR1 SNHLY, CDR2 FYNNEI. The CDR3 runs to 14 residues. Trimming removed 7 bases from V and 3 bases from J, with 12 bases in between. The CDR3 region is CASNRDTDTGELFF. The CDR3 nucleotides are TGTGCCAGCAATCGGGACACTGACACCGGGGAGCTGTTTTTT.

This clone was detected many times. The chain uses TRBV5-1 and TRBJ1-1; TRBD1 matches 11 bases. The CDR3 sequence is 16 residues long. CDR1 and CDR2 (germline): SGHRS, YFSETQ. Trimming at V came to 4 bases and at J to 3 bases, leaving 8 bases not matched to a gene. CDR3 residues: CASSLSGQGVDTEAFF. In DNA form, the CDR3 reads TGCGCCAGCAGCCTCTCGGGACAGGGGGTGGACACTGAAGCTTTCTTT. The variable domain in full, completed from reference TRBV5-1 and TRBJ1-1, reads KAGVTQTPRYLIKTRGQQVTLSCSPISGHRSVSWYQQTPGQGLQFLFEYFSETQRNKGNFPGRFSGRQFSNSRSEMNVSTLELGDSALYLCASSLSGQGVDTEAFFGQGTRLTVV.

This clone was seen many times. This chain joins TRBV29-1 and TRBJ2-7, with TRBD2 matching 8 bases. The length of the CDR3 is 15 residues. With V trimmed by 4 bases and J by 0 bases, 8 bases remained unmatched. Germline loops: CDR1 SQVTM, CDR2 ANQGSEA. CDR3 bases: TGCAGCGTTGTAAGCGGGGGCCATAGCTCCTACGAGCAGTACTTC. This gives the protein CSVVSGGHSSYEQYF.

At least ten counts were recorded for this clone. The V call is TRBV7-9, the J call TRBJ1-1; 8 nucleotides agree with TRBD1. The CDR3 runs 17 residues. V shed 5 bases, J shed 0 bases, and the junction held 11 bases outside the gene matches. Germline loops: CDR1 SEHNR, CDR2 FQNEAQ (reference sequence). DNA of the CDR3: TGTGCCAGCAGCCGGGACAGGATCCCCTCTATGAACACTGAAGCTTTCTTT. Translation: CASSRDRIPSMNTEAFF.

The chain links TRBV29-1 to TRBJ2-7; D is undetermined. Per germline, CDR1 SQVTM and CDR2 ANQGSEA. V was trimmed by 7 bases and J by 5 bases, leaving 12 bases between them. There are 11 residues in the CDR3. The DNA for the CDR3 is TGCAGCGCCAACCACGGTCACGAGCAGTACTTC. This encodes CSANHGHEQYF.

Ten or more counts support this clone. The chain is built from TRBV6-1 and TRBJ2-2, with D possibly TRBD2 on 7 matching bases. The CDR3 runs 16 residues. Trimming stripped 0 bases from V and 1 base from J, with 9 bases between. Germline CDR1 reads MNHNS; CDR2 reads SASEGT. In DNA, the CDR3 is TGTGCCAGCAGTGAAGCGGGGGGGCTGAACACCGGGGAGCTGTTTTTT. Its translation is CASSEAGGLNTGELFF.

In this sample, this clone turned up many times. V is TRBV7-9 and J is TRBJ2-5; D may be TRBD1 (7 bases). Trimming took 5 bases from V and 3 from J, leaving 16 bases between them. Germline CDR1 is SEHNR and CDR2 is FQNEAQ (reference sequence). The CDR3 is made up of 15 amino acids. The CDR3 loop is CASSPGRDRKETQYF. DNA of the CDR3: TGTGCCAGCAGCCCGGGGCGGGACAGAAAAGAGACCCAGTACTTC.

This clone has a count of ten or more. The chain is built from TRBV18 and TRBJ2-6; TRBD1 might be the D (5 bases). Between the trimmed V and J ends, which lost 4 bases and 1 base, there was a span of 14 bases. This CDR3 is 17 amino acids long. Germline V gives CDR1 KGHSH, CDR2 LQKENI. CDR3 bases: TGTGCCAGCTCACAGGGGCAGAGTCGATCTGGGGCCAACGTCCTGACTTTC. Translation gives CASSQGQSRSGANVLTF.

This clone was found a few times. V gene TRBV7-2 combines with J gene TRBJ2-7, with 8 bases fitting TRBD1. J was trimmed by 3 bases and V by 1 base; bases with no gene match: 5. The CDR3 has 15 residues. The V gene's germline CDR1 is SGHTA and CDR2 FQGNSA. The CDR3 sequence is CASSLGGTGGYEQYF. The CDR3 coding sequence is TGTGCCAGCAGCTTAGGGGGTACAGGGGGCTACGAGCAGTACTTC.

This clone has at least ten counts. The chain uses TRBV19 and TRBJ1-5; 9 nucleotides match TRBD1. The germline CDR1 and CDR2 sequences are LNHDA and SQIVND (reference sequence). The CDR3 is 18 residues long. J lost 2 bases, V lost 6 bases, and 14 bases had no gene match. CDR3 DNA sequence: TGTGCCAGTAGCTTCGGGACAGGGTCCCTTAGGGGCAATCAGCCCCAGCATTTT. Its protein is CASSFGTGSLRGNQPQHF. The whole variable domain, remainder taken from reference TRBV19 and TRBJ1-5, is DGGITQSPKYLFRKEGQNVTLSCEQNLNHDAMYWYRQDPGQGLRLIYYSQIVNDFQKGDIAEGYSVSREKKESFPLTVTSAQKNPTAFYLCASSFGTGSLRGNQPQHFGDGTRLSIL.

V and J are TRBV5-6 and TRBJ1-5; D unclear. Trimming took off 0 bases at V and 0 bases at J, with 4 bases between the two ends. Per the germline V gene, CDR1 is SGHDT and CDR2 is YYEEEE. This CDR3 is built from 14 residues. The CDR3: CASSLAVSNQPQHF. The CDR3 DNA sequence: TGTGCCAGCAGCTTGGCGGTTAGCAATCAGCCCCAGCATTTT. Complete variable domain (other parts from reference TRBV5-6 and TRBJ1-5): DAGVTQSPTHLIKTRGQQVTLRCSPKSGHDTVSWYQQALGQGPQFIFQYYEEEERQRGNFPDRFSGHQFPNYSSELNVNALLLGDSALYLCASSLAVSNQPQHFGDGTRLSIL.

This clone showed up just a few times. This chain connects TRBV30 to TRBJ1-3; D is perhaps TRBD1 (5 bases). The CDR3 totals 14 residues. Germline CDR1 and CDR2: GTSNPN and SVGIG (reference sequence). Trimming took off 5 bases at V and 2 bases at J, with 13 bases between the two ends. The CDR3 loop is CAWDRGGPGNTIYF. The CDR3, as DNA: TGTGCCTGGGACCGCGGGGGTCCTGGAAACACCATATATTTT.

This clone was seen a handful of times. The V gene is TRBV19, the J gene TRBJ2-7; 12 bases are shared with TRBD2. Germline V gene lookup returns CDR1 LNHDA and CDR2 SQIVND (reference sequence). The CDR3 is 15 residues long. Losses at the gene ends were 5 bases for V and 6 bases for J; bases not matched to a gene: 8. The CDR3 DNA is TGTGCCAGTAGTGCCCCGACTAGCGGGAGTGGCGAGCAGTACTTC. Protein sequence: CASSAPTSGSGEQYF.

CDR3 in amino acids: CASSQTLDFQPQHF. CDR3 sequence (DNA): TGTGCCAGCAGCCAAACCCTCGACTTTCAGCCCCAGCATTTT. V gene TRBV6-5 combines with J gene TRBJ1-5; no clear D. The V end was cut by 6 bases, the J end by 6 bases, with 15 bases between. CDR3 size: 14 residues. Germline-derived CDR1 and CDR2 are MNHEY and SVGAGI.